These 25 T cell receptor beta chains came from one sample sequenced in a study of cytomegalovirus exposure and HLA in healthy donors. PCR was performed using 60 Vbeta and 13 Jbeta primers. Some clones are missing from TCRdb's copy, which holds only in-frame ones; the method was immunoSEQ multiplex PCR. The top ten hold roughly half of the sample, which has tens of thousands of clones, about four fifths seen once. Sequencing input: PBMCs. All receptors come from a man aged 50 to 60 in good health and CMV-seropositive.

The V and J genes are TRBV15 and TRBJ1-5; TRBD1 is a possible D gene (5 bases). The CDR3 has 15 amino acids. The germline V gene has CDR1 LNHNV and CDR2 YYDKDF (reference sequence). V lost 0 bases to trimming and J lost 4 bases, with 10 bases between them. The CDR3 bases are TGTGCCACCAGCAGAGACAGGGCCCCTAATCAGCCCCAGCATTTT. It specifies CATSRDRAPNQPQHF.

This sequence joins TRBV6-1 and TRBJ1-3; D ambiguous. Deletions cut 1 base from V and 0 bases from J, with 16 bases between. CDR1 and CDR2 (germline): MNHNS, SASEGT. The CDR3 is 18 residues long. The CDR3 DNA reads TGTGCCAGCAGTGAAGGGCCTTTTATCAGGAACTCTGGAAACACCATATATTTT. Translating gives CASSEGPFIRNSGNTIYF.

The chain joins TRBV4-2 to TRBJ2-1; 7 bases are shared with TRBD2. Losses at the gene ends were 5 bases for V and 3 bases for J; bases not matched to a gene: 10. CDR3 length: 16 amino acids. Germline V lookup: CDR1 LGHNA, CDR2 YNFKEQ. This CDR3 is CASSSWGGTYYNEQFF. CDR3 in DNA: TGTGCCAGCAGCTCCTGGGGGGGGACCTACTACAATGAGCAGTTCTTC.

This chain joins TRBV7-9 and TRBJ2-5, with 7 nucleotides matching TRBD2. The V segment lost 4 bases and the J segment 4 bases; nucleotides outside the gene matches: 12. Germline values: CDR1 SEHNR, CDR2 FQNEAQ (reference sequence). The CDR3 loop spans 16 amino acids. The CDR3, as DNA: TGTGCCAGCAGCTCCCCTTTAGCGGGCTGGGGAGAGACCCAGTACTTC. This translates into CASSSPLAGWGETQYF.

The chain links TRBV7-9 to TRBJ2-7; 8 bases line up with TRBD2. J gave up 6 bases and V 3 bases, and 7 bases lay outside the gene matches. This CDR3 spans 14 amino acids. CDR1 is SEHNR and CDR2 is FQNEAQ in the germline V gene (reference sequence). The CDR3 loop reads CASSLGLAGAEQYF. DNA for the CDR3: TGTGCCAGCAGCTTGGGGCTAGCGGGCGCCGAGCAGTACTTC.

The chain has TRBV6-1 and TRBJ2-2, with D perhaps TRBD1 (6 bases). Trimming removed 5 bases from V and 5 bases from J, with 12 bases in between. The CDR3 runs 14 residues. Germline V gene sequence: CDR1 MNHNS, CDR2 SASEGT. The CDR3 spells CASSFEGQTGELFF. The CDR3 bases are TGTGCCAGCAGTTTCGAAGGACAGACCGGGGAGCTGTTTTTT.

This clone was counted once. The chain links TRBV13 to TRBJ2-5; no clear D. Germline CDR1 and CDR2: PRHDT and FYEKMQ (reference sequence). Trimming shortened V by 5 bases and J by 4 bases, and 14 bases separated the two germline ends. The CDR3 spans 14 residues. CDR3 in amino acids: CASSPGGIGETQYF. The CDR3 DNA is TGTGCCAGCAGCCCCGGCGGCATCGGAGAGACCCAGTACTTC.

V and J are TRBV5-1 and TRBJ2-7; 11 bases fit TRBD2. The CDR3 sequence is 21 residues long. The J segment lost 0 bases and the V segment lost 3 bases, leaving 20 bases of the junction unmatched. Germline assignment: CDR1 SGHRS and CDR2 YFSETQ. The CDR3 DNA reads TGCGCCAGCAGCTCGAGGGACAGCAAAGACCCGGGACTAGCGGTCTCCTACGAGCAGTACTTC. Encoded protein: CASSSRDSKDPGLAVSYEQYF.

Turning to this clone: One end of the junction fails to match germline, which may point to a read error. This chain connects TRBV5-6 to TRBJ1-1; the D gene is possibly TRBD1 (6 bases). Per germline, CDR1 SGHDT and CDR2 YYEEEE. The CDR3 contains 15 residues. Here the CDR3 DNA reads TGTGGCAGCAGTAGACCCAGGGGCGCGAAGACTGAAGCTTTCTTT. Its translation is CGSSRPRGAKTEAFF. Variable domain in full (rest from reference TRBV5-6 and TRBJ1-1): DAGVTQSPTHLIKTRGQQVTLRCSPKSGHDTVSWYQQALGQGPQFIFQYYEEEERQRGNFPDRFSGHQFPNYSSELNVNALLLGDSALYLCGSSRPRGAKTEAFFGQGTRLTVV.

The V call is TRBV5-4, the J call TRBJ2-1, with 10 bases matching TRBD1. Germline CDR1 is SGHNT and CDR2 is YYREEE (reference sequence). The V gene end was trimmed by 1 base and the J gene end by 7 bases; junction bases not matched to a gene: 5. There are 15 residues in the CDR3. The CDR3 DNA reads as TGTGCCAGCAGCTTGCCGGGACAGGGGTGGAATGAGCAGTTCTTC. Its protein is CASSLPGQGWNEQFF.

The chain joins TRBV6-5 to TRBJ2-7, with D possibly being TRBD1 (5 bases). The CDR3 is 13 amino acids. The ends were cut back, 4 bases at V and 3 bases at J, with 10 bases in the middle. Germline lookup yields CDR1 MNHEY and CDR2 SVGAGI. Here the CDR3 DNA reads TGTGCCAGCAGTTCCCAGGGTCGCTACGAGCAGTACTTC. This codes for CASSSQGRYEQYF.

V usage is TRBV6-1 and J usage is TRBJ1-1; D gene uncertain. V was pared by 3 bases and J by 6 bases, with 17 bases between. Germline V lookup: CDR1 MNHNS, CDR2 SASEGT. The CDR3 spans 15 residues. In nucleotides, the CDR3 is TGTGCCAGCAGTGATACCGCCACAACCGGGGCTGAAGCTTTCTTT. Translation gives CASSDTATTGAEAFF.

On this clone itself: Distinct nucleotide sequences in the sample also encode this CDR3. The chain carries TRBV7-2 and TRBJ2-7; 9 bases align to TRBD1. This CDR3 comprises 13 residues. The germline gives CDR1 SGHTA, CDR2 FQGNSA. Trimming took 6 bases from V and 8 from J; bases not matched to a gene: 8. DNA of the CDR3: TGTGCCAGCAGGGGACAGGGCGCTTTAAAGCAGTACTTC. Protein: CASRGQGALKQYF. The full variable domain, with the rest looked up from reference TRBV7-2 and TRBJ2-7, is GAGVSQSPSNKVTEKGKDVELRCDPISGHTALYWYRQSLGQGLEFLIYFQGNSAPDKSGLPSDRFSAERTGGSVSTLTIQRTQQEDSAVYLCASRGQGALKQYFGPGTRLTVT.

This clone was detected a few times. The genes are TRBV6-4 and TRBJ2-5, with 7 bases fitting TRBD1. Unmatched junction bases numbered 10, after V lost 5 bases and J lost 4 bases. CDR3 length: 15 residues. Germline CDR1 MRHNA, CDR2 SNTAGT. In nucleotides, the CDR3 is TGTGCCAGCAGTTTATACGACAGGGCAAGAGAGACCCAGTACTTC. Its translation is CASSLYDRARETQYF.

The gene calls are TRBV6-7 and TRBJ1-5; D remains ambiguous. TRBV6-7 is noted as an ORF with a role that remains uncertain. With 4 bases removed from V and 11 bases from J, the gap between germline ends came to 3 bases. This CDR3 region has 9 residues. The CDR3 bases are TGTGCCAGCAGTTGCGCCCAGCATTTT. Encoded protein: CASSCAQHF.

The V and J genes are TRBV6-4 and TRBJ2-3; D gene uncertain. V dropped 0 bases and J dropped 4 bases, with 5 bases sitting between them. The CDR3 runs 13 residues. Germline V gives CDR1 MRHNA, CDR2 SNTAGT. The CDR3 is CASSDSPSDTQYF. The CDR3, as DNA: TGTGCCAGCAGTGACTCCCCGTCAGATACGCAGTATTTT.

The chain carries TRBV29-1 and TRBJ2-3; no reliable D call. In germline, CDR1 is SQVTM, CDR2 ANQGSEA. The CDR3 contains 12 residues. The CDR3 reads CSLSEAADTQYF. The CDR3 coding sequence is TGCAGTCTCAGCGAGGCGGCGGATACGCAGTATTTT.

Comment on this clone: Relative to the germline gene, one junction end is altered; a read error may explain this. This chain joins TRBV7-9 and TRBJ1-4; TRBD1 might be the D (5 bases). The V gene's germline CDR1 is SEHNR and CDR2 FQNEAQ (reference sequence). This CDR3 is 15 amino acids long. This CDR3 reads CASSLGAGPNEKLFF. The CDR3 nucleotides are TGTGCCAGCAGTTTAGGGGCTGGCCCTAATGAAAAACTGTTTTTT.

The CDR3 reads CASSLWEGSSGNTIYF. The CDR3 DNA is TGTGCCAGCAGCTTGTGGGAGGGCTCATCTGGAAACACCATATATTTT. The chain joins TRBV5-8 to TRBJ1-3; no reliable D call. Germline loops: CDR1 SGHTS, CDR2 YDEGEE. The CDR3 has 16 residues. Trimming cost V 1 base and J 1 base, with 12 bases left between them.

The CDR3 nucleotides read TGTGCCAGCAGTTGGGACTCCACCTTCGGGCGGACCCAGTACTTC. Its protein product is CASSWDSTFGRTQYF. The chain carries TRBV27 and TRBJ2-5; tentative D call: TRBD2 (6 bases). Germline loops: CDR1 MNHEY, CDR2 SMNVEV (reference sequence). There are 15 residues in the CDR3. Deletions cut 4 bases from V and 7 bases from J, with 19 bases between.

As concerns this clone: A much larger clone lies a single base off, so this may be a read error. Within the sample, other DNA sequences also encode this same CDR3. This sequence joins TRBV7-3 and TRBJ2-2; TRBD1 is a possible D gene (6 bases). The CDR3 spans 14 residues. Between the trimmed V and J ends, which lost 4 bases and 8 bases, there was a span of 14 bases. Germline V gene sequence: CDR1 SGHTA, CDR2 FQGTGA. The CDR3 loop is CASSSQGLTGELFF. CDR3 DNA: TGTGCCAGCAGCTCCCAGGGGCTCACAGGGGAGCTGTTTTTT.

This chain links TRBV29-1 with TRBJ2-2; no definite D call. The J call may not be correct, given that the DNA end is closer to TRBJ1-1. Germline V gene sequence: CDR1 SQVTM, CDR2 ANQGSEA. The CDR3 loop spans 15 amino acids. In DNA, the CDR3 is TGCAGCTCCCGCGTTATTGGCTCGGCAGACACTGAAGCTTTCTTT. This encodes CSSRVIGSADTEAFF.

This chain links TRBV5-5 with TRBJ1-4; D may be TRBD1 (6 bases). The length of the CDR3 is 14 residues. In germline, CDR1 is SGHKS, CDR2 YYEKEE (reference sequence). The V end lost 2 bases, the J end lost 7 bases, and 12 bases lay between the germline ends. CDR3 DNA: TGTGCCAGCAGCTTTGGGGGCCGCGGTGAAAAACTGTTTTTT. Protein sequence: CASSFGGRGEKLFF. The full variable domain, in which reference TRBV5-5 and TRBJ1-4 provide the parts outside the CDR3, is DAGVTQSPTHLIKTRGQQVTLRCSPISGHKSVSWYQQVLGQGPQFIFQYYEKEERGRGNFPDRFSARQFPNYSSELNVNALLLGDSALYLCASSFGGRGEKLFFGSGTQLSVL.

The J gene is TRBJ1-6, the V gene TRBV30; D gene unclear. Germline V gives CDR1 GTSNPN, CDR2 SVGIG (reference sequence). Trimming cost V 1 base and J 1 base, with 5 bases left between them. The CDR3 length is 14 residues. Written as DNA, the CDR3 is TGTGCCTGGAGTGCGGGGTCCTATAATTCACCCCTCCACTTT. Its protein is CAWSAGSYNSPLHF.

This clone was counted a few times. The J gene is TRBJ1-1, the V gene TRBV5-4, with D unresolved. This CDR3 region has 11 residues. Looked up from germline, CDR1 is SGHNT and CDR2 is YYREEE (reference sequence). V was cut by 1 base and J by 8 bases, with 6 bases left in between. The CDR3 protein is CASSLYSEAFF. The DNA for the CDR3 is TGTGCCAGCAGCTTGTATTCCGAAGCTTTCTTT.